This T cell receptor (beta chain) was sequenced for a study of early T cells in non-severe SARS-CoV-2 infection. The overall study: Bulk RNA taken from unsorted whole blood was sequenced, leaving chains unpaired. Whole-study results and caveats: Clonotype matching in VDJdb favored anti-spike CD8 responses and did not capture private and CD4 specificities.

A word on this clonotype: Its cognate antigen is unknown.

The CDR3 spans 17 residues. In germline, CDR1 is MGHRA, CDR2 YSYEKL. Germline trimming cut 2 bases from V and 0 bases from J; bases unmatched to any gene: 7. Tagging with unique molecular identifiers was applied to individual cDNA molecules. TCRdb analysed the 5' RACE reads with MiXCR anew, one entry per CDR3 protein. The sample holds tens of thousands of distinct CDR3 sequences, approximately 13% seen once. The source of this sequence is an adult who was a healthcare worker with PCR-confirmed SARS-CoV-2 infection or an uninfected control (not recorded which). Sequenced input: whole blood. The chain links TRBV4-1 to TRBJ2-1; 7 bases line up with TRBD2. CDR3 DNA sequence: TGCGCCAGCAGCCAACGGGAGGCCGCAAGCTCCTACAATGAGCAGTTCTTC. Its protein is CASSQREAASSYNEQFF.